A selection of T cell receptor beta chains follows, all from one sample in a study of graft-versus-host responses after intestinal transplantation. Sequencing used immunoSEQ multiplex PCR; TCRdb keeps in-frame clones, though not all of them. The sample has 60,000 to 75,000 clones, roughly 90% seen once. The antigens of these receptors remain unknown. The specimen was unstimulated CD8+ T cells sorted from spleen or lymph node cells, collected before intestinal transplant. All receptors derive from a human donor who received an intestinal transplant. The CDR3 runs from the conserved cysteine through the conserved F or W. The order of the fields is J gene, D gene, clone size, V gene, CDR3 DNA, CDR3 protein. A D gene is named only where the DNA matches it firmly. Clone size is shown for a subset of rows, as once, few, many or a class of expanded clone.

>TRBJ2-7|TRBD1|NA|TRBV11-2
TGTGCCAGCAGCCTCGGGACAGGGGGCTACGAGCAGTACTTC
CASSLGTGGYEQYF
>TRBJ2-7|NA|NA|TRBV28
TGTGCCAGCAGTTATGGGGGCAGCTACGAGCAGTACTTC
CASSYGGSYEQYF
>TRBJ2-5|TRBD2|NA|TRBV9
TGTGCCAGCAGCGCAGCTAGCGGGAGGGGAGAGACCCAGTACTTC
CASSAASGRGETQYF
>TRBJ2-2|NA|NA|TRBV7-7
TGTGCTAGCAGCTTGTCGCTGACCTCACGAGGGCACACCGGGGAGCTGTTTTTT
CASSLSLTSRGHTGELFF
>TRBJ2-7|TRBD1|NA|TRBV9
TGTGCCAGCAGCCTAGACGACAGGGGGCCGACCTACGAGCAGTACTTC
CASSLDDRGPTYEQYF
>TRBJ2-1|NA|NA|TRBV2
TGTGCCAGCAGGGCGCCGGGTCAGATAAATGAGCAGTTCTTC
CASRAPGQINEQFF
>TRBJ2-5|NA|NA|TRBV9
TGTGCCAGCAGCGTAGATTTAGCGGAGCAAGAGACCCAGTACTTC
CASSVDLAEQETQYF
>TRBJ2-6|NA|once|TRBV7-9
TGTGCCAGCAGCCTGTTACAATACCATGGACAAAGTCGGGCCAACGTCCTGACTTTC
CASSLLQYHGQSRANVLTF
>TRBJ2-7|NA|NA|TRBV7-8
TGTGCCAGCAGCTCCGGGGGAGATTTCTACGAGCAGTACTTC
CASSSGGDFYEQYF
>TRBJ2-5|TRBD2|NA|TRBV4-1
TGCGCCAGCAGCCCCTCAAGGTACCTAGCGGGAGGAGGTGGACTGTGGGAGACCCAGTACTTC
CASSPSRYLAGGGGLWETQYF
>TRBJ1-5|NA|NA|TRBV28
TGTGCCAGCAGTTTCGAACTGACAGGCACGGGGCCCCAGCATTTT
CASSFELTGTGPQHF
>TRBJ2-5|NA|NA|TRBV28
TGTGCCAGCACCGATGGGACTGAATACCAAGAGACCCAGTACTTC
CASTDGTEYQETQYF
>TRBJ1-1|NA|NA|TRBV6-6
TGTGCCAGCAGTTACGGGAGTTGGACTGAAGCTTTCTTT
CASSYGSWTEAFF
>TRBJ2-1|TRBD2|once|TRBV29-1
TGCAGCGTTGAAGATGGGTCTAGCGGTTACAATGAGCAGTTCTTC
CSVEDGSSGYNEQFF
>TRBJ1-5|NA|NA|TRBV27
TGTGCCAGCAGTTTCCTTCCCCCGGGGGGAGATCAGCCCCAGCATTTT
CASSFLPPGGDQPQHF
>TRBJ2-2|NA|NA|TRBV18
TGTGCCAGCTCACCACCGTCCTCCGGGGAGCTGTTTTTT
CASSPPSSGELFF
>TRBJ2-5|TRBD2|NA|TRBV28
TGTGCCAGCAGTTGGGGACTAGCGGGCTCCGAAGTACAAGAGACCCAGTACTTC
CASSWGLAGSEVQETQYF
>TRBJ1-4|NA|NA|TRBV27
TGTGCCAGCAGTTTCTCTGCAACTAATGAAAAACTGTTTTTT
CASSFSATNEKLFF
>TRBJ1-6|NA|NA|TRBV5-1
TGCGCCAGCAGCCAACTCTACGACAGGATCGGGAATTCACCCCTCCACTTT
CASSQLYDRIGNSPLHF
>TRBJ1-1|NA|NA|TRBV9
TGTGCCAGCAGCGCGGGAGCACCGGAAAGCAACACTGAAGCTTTCTTT
CASSAGAPESNTEAFF
>TRBJ1-2|NA|NA|TRBV2
TGTGCCAGCAGTGAGTCACCGCGAAACTATGGCTACACCTTC
CASSESPRNYGYTF
>TRBJ1-2|NA|NA|TRBV4-2
TGTGCCAGCAGCCAAGTAGCGGATGGCTACACCTTC
CASSQVADGYTF
>TRBJ2-7|NA|NA|TRBV6-1
TGTGCCAGCAGTGAGTTCTCGGGCTACGAGCAGTACTTC
CASSEFSGYEQYF
>TRBJ2-1|TRBD2|NA|TRBV4-1
TGCGCCAGCAGCCAAGATCTACTAGCGAGAGGGAGTGAGCAGTTCTTC
CASSQDLLARGSEQFF